The 13 T cell receptor beta chains below were found in one sample sequenced in a study of technical replicates of blood from several donors. Generated by immunoSEQ multiplex PCR, the TCRdb table keeps only in-frame clones and is missing some. The table records 67,000 or so clones, around nine tenths of them present only once. Sequenced: T cells isolated from PBMCs. The receptors were sampled from a human donor in good health.

The CDR3, as DNA: TGTGCCAGCAGCCAAGATGCGGTGACAGATAACTATGGCTACACCTTC. Translation: CASSQDAVTDNYGYTF. V and J are TRBV4-2 and TRBJ1-2, with a tentative D call TRBD1 (5 bases). The V end lost 0 bases, the J end lost 1 base, and 12 bases lay between the germline ends. This CDR3 contains 16 residues. The V gene's germline CDR1 is LGHNA and CDR2 YNFKEQ.

The rearrangement uses TRBV7-2 and TRBJ1-2; 9 bases line up with TRBD1. The ends lost 5 bases at V and 2 bases at J; junction bases unmatched: 6. This CDR3 spans 15 amino acids. Germline V CDR1 and CDR2: SGHTA, FQGNSA. The CDR3 here is CASSTQGQGNYGYTF. The CDR3 DNA reads as TGTGCCAGCAGCACCCAAGGACAGGGGAACTATGGCTACACCTTC.

The chain employs TRBV10-3 and TRBJ2-1, with TRBD2 identical over 7 bases. Germline CDR1 is ENHRY and CDR2 is SYGVKD. This CDR3 is built from 14 residues. The V and J ends lost 10 bases and 0 bases, in that order; junction bases with no gene match: 6. CDR3 residues: CATWGGSSYNEQFF. The CDR3 bases are TGTGCCACTTGGGGCGGGAGCTCCTACAATGAGCAGTTCTTC.

This chain's CDR3 is CASSLGQGLGTGELFF. The CDR3 region has the DNA TGTGCCAGCAGCTTAGGGCAGGGCTTAGGAACCGGGGAGCTGTTTTTT. This chain connects TRBV13 to TRBJ2-2; possible D gene TRBD1, 5 bases. CDR3 length equals 16 residues. V was pared by 0 bases and J by 5 bases, with 13 bases between. CDR1 is PRHDT and CDR2 is FYEKMQ in the germline V gene (reference sequence).

CDR3 loop: CASSSRQGVNTGELFF. The DNA of the CDR3 is TGTGCCAGCAGTTCCCGACAGGGGGTTAACACCGGGGAGCTGTTTTTT. The chain links TRBV27 to TRBJ2-2; 9 bases map to TRBD1. The CDR3 consists of 16 residues. The germline V gene encodes CDR1 MNHEY and CDR2 SMNVEV (reference sequence). The trim removed 4 bases at V and 2 bases at J, leaving 5 bases unmatched.

The CDR3 loop reads CATSRGSSGSEETQYF. The CDR3 bases are TGTGCCACCAGCAGAGGGAGTAGCGGGAGCGAGGAGACCCAGTACTTC. The chain recombines TRBV15 with TRBJ2-5, with 9 bases identical to TRBD2. V gave up 1 base and J gave up 5 bases; unmatched junction bases: 8. The CDR3 has 16 amino acids. The germline V gene encodes CDR1 LNHNV and CDR2 YYDKDF (reference sequence).

A word on this clone: Germline and junction disagree at one end, which may indicate a read error. V gene TRBV11-3 combines with J gene TRBJ2-1, with TRBD2 matching over 7 bases. Germline CDR1 and CDR2: SGHNT and YENEEA. The CDR3 totals 12 residues. This chain's CDR3 is CASSFPGGPLLF. The CDR3 DNA follows: TGTGCCAGCAGCTTCCCGGGGGGACCTCTCCTCTTC.

This chain connects TRBV2 to TRBJ2-7; maybe TRBD1 (7 bases). The CDR3 extends over 13 amino acids. Trimming removed 11 bases at V and 3 bases at J, with 17 bases between. Germline CDR1 SNHLY, CDR2 FYNNEI. The CDR3 protein is CAGRGTADYEQYF. The CDR3 coding sequence is TGTGCCGGACGCGGGACAGCCGACTACGAGCAGTACTTC.

Comments on this clone: Other DNA sequences from this sample encode an identical CDR3 as well. This sequence joins TRBV5-1 and TRBJ1-1; possibly TRBD1 for D (5 bases). Germline-derived CDR1 and CDR2 are SGHRS and YFSETQ. The CDR3 has 15 amino acids. V shed 2 bases and J shed 1 base, with 12 bases lying between them. The CDR3, as DNA: TGCGCCAGCAGCTTAGGGGCAGGCGGGAACACTGAAGCTTTCTTT. Protein sequence: CASSLGAGGNTEAFF.

The rearrangement joins TRBV7-2 to TRBJ1-2; D ambiguous. There are 14 residues in the CDR3. CDR1 SGHTA and CDR2 FQGNSA come from the germline V gene. Trimming took off 2 bases at V and 4 bases at J, with 11 bases between the two ends. DNA for the CDR3: TGTGCCAGCAGCTTAAGGCCGAGGAGCTATGGCTACACCTTC. This sequence encodes CASSLRPRSYGYTF.

The chain joins TRBV6-6 to TRBJ1-5; no clear D. Trimming removed 5 bases from V and 4 bases from J, with 9 bases in between. The CDR3 has 13 amino acids. Germline V gene lookup returns CDR1 MNHNY and CDR2 SVGAGI (reference sequence). The CDR3 DNA reads as TGTGCCAGCAGTGTTGAGGGTAATCAGCCCCAGCATTTT. Translation gives CASSVEGNQPQHF.

This chain connects TRBV7-2 to TRBJ1-1, with 12 bases fitting TRBD1. Trimming at V came to 6 bases and at J to 4 bases, leaving 9 bases not matched to a gene. The V gene's germline CDR1 is SGHTA and CDR2 FQGNSA. This CDR3 comprises 16 residues. The CDR3 loop reads CASSHPGTGGFTEAFF. The CDR3 coding sequence is TGTGCCAGCAGTCATCCCGGGACAGGGGGCTTCACTGAAGCTTTCTTT.

V usage is TRBV20-1 and J usage is TRBJ2-7, with D perhaps matching TRBD1 (5 bases). The CDR3 spans 11 residues. The germline CDR1 and CDR2 sequences are DFQATT and SNEGSKA (reference sequence). V dropped 3 bases and J dropped 5 bases, with 8 bases sitting between them. CDR3 nucleotide sequence: TGCAGTGCTAGCCAGGGCGACGAGCAGTACTTC. Its protein product is CSASQGDEQYF.